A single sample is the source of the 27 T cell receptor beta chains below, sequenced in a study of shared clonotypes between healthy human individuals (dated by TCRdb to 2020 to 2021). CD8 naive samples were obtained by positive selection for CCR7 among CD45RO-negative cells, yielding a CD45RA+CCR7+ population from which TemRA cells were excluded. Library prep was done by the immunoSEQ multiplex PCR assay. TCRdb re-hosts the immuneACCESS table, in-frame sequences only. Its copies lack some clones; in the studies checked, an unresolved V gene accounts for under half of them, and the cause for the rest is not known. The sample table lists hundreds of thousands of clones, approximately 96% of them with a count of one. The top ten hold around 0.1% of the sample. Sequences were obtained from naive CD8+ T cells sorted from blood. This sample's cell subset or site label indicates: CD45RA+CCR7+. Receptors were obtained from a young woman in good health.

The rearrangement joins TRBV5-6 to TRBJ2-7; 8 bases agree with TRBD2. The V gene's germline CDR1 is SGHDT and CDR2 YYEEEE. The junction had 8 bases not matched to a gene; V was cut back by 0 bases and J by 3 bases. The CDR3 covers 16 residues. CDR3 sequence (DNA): TGTGCCAGCAGCTTGGCCTCGGCTAGCGGGTTCTACGAGCAGTACTTC. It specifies CASSLASASGFYEQYF.

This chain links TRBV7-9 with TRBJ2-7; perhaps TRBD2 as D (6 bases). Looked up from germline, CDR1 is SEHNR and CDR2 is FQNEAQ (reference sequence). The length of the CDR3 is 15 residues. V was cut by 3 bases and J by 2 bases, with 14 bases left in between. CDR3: CASSFSGAPAYEQYF. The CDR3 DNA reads TGTGCCAGCAGCTTTAGCGGCGCCCCGGCCTACGAGCAGTACTTC. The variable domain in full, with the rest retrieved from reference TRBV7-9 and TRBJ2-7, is DTGVSQNPRHKITKRGQNVTFRCDPISEHNRLYWYRQTLGQGPEFLTYFQNEAQLEKSRLLSDRFSAERPKGSFSTLEIQRTEQGDSAMYLCASSFSGAPAYEQYFGPGTRLTVT.

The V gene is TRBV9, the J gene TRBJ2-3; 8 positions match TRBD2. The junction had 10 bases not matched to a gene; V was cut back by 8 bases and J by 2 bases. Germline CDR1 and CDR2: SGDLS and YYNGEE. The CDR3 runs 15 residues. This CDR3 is CASGASGLNTDTQYF. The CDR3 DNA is TGTGCCAGTGGGGCTAGCGGGCTGAACACAGATACGCAGTATTTT.

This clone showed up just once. The CDR3: CASSLSGGGRNEQFF. The CDR3 DNA reads as TGTGCCAGCAGCTTGTCCGGAGGCGGGCGCAATGAGCAGTTCTTC. V usage is TRBV7-2 and J usage is TRBJ2-1; D is perhaps TRBD2 (5 bases). CDR3 length equals 15 residues. Trimming took off 3 bases at V and 6 bases at J, with 15 bases between the two ends. Germline CDR1 reads SGHTA; CDR2 reads FQGNSA. Using reference TRBV7-2 and TRBJ2-1 for the parts outside the CDR3, the full variable domain is GAGVSQSPSNKVTEKGKDVELRCDPISGHTALYWYRQSLGQGLEFLIYFQGNSAPDKSGLPSDRFSAERTGGSVSTLTIQRTQQEDSAVYLCASSLSGGGRNEQFFGPGTRLTVL.

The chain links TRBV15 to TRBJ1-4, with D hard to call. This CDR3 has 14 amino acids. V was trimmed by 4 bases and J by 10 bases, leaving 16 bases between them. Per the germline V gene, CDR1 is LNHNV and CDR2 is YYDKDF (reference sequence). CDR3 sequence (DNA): TGTGCCACCAGCATAACCGGGCAGATGGGAAAACTGTTTTTT. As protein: CATSITGQMGKLFF.

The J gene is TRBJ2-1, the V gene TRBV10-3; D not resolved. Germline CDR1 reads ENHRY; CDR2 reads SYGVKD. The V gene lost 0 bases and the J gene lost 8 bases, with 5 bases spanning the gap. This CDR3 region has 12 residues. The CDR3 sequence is CAISESRYEQFF. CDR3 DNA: TGTGCCATCAGTGAGTCCAGATATGAGCAGTTCTTC.

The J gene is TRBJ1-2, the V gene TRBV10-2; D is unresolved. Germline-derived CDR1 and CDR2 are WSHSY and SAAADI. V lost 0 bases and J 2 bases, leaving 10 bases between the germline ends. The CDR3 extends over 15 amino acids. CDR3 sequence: CASSESFTVNYGYTF. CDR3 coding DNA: TGCGCCAGCAGTGAGTCGTTCACAGTCAACTATGGCTACACCTTC.

CDR3 DNA sequence: TGTGCCAGCAGTTTAGGGACGGTGAGCACTGAAGCTTTCTTT. Translation: CASSLGTVSTEAFF. This sequence joins TRBV28 and TRBJ1-1, with a weak D call TRBD1 (5 bases). Germline CDR1 and CDR2: MDHEN and SYDVKM. This CDR3 contains 14 residues. Trimming stripped 2 bases from V and 4 bases from J, with 11 bases between.

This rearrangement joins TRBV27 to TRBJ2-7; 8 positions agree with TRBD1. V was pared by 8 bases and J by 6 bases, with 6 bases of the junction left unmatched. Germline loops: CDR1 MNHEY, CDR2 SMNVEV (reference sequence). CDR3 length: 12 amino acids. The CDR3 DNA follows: TGTGCCAGCTGGACAGGGATTAGCGAGCAGTACTTC. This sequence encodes CASWTGISEQYF.

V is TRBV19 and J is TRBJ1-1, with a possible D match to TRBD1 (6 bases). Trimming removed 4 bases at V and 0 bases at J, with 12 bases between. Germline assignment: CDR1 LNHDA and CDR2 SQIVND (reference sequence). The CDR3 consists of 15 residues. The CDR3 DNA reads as TGTGCCAGTAGTACTGGACAGATAATGAACACTGAAGCTTTCTTT. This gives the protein CASSTGQIMNTEAFF.

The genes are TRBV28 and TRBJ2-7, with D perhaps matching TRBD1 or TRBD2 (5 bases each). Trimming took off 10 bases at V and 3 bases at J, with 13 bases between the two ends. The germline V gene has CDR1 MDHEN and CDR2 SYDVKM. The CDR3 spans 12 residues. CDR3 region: CATRDGGYEQYF. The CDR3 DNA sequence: TGTGCCACTCGGGACGGAGGCTACGAGCAGTACTTC. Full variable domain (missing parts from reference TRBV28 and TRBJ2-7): DVKVTQSSRYLVKRTGEKVFLECVQDMDHENMFWYRQDPGLGLRLIYFSYDVKMKEKGDIPEGYSVSREKKERFSLILESASTNQTSMYLCATRDGGYEQYFGPGTRLTVT.

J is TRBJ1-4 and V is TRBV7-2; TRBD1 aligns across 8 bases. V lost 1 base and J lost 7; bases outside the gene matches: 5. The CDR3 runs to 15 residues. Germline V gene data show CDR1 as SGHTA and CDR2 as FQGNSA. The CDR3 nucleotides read TGTGCCAGCAGCTTAGGGGGGACAGGAGTTGAAAAACTGTTTTTT. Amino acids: CASSLGGTGVEKLFF.

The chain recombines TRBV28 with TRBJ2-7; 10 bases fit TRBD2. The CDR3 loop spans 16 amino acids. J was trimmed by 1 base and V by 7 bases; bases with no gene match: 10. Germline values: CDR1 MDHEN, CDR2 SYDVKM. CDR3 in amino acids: CASTPYASGSSYEQYF. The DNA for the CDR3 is TGTGCCAGCACCCCCTACGCTAGCGGGAGTTCCTACGAGCAGTACTTC.

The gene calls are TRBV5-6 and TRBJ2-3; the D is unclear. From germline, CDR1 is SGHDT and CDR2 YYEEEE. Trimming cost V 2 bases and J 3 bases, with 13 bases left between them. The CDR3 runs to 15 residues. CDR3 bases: TGTGCCAGCAGCTTCGTTGTGACTGGTACAGATACGCAGTATTTT. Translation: CASSFVVTGTDTQYF.

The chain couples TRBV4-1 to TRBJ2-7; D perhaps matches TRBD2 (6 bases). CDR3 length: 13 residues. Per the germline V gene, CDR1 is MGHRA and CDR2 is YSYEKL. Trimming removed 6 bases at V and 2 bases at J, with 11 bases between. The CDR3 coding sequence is TGCGCCAGCAGTGCGGGACCCACCTACGAGCAGTACTTC. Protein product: CASSAGPTYEQYF.

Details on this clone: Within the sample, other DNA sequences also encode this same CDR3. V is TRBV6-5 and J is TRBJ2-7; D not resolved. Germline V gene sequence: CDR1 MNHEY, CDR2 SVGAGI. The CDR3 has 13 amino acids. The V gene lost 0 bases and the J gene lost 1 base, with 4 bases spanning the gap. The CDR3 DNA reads TGTGCCAGCAGTTACTCGATTTCCTACGAGCAGTACTTC. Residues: CASSYSISYEQYF.

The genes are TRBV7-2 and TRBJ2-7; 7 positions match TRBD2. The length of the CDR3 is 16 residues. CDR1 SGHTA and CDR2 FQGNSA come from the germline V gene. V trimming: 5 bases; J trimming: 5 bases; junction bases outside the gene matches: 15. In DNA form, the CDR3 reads TGTGCCAGCAGCCCCCCTTTCGGTGGGAGGGAAGACGAGCAGTACTTC. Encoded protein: CASSPPFGGREDEQYF.

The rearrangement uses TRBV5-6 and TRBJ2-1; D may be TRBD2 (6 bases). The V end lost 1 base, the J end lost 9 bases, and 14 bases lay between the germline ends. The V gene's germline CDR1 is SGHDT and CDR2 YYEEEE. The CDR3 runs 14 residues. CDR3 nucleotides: TGTGCCAGCAGCTTGATGACTAGTTACGGTGAGCAGTTCTTC. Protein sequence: CASSLMTSYGEQFF.

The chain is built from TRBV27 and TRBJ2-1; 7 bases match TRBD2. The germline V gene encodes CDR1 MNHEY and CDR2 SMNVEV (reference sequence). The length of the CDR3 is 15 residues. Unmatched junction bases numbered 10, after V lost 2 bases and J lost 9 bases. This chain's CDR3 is CASSLGLLARGEQFF. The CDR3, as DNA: TGTGCCAGCAGTTTAGGTTTACTAGCGAGGGGTGAGCAGTTCTTC.

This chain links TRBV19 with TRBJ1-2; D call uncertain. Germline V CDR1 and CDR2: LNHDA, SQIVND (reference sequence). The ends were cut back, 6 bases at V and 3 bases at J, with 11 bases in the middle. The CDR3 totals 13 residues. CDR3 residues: CASSLVGDYGYTF. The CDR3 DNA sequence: TGTGCCAGTAGCCTTGTGGGAGACTATGGCTACACCTTC.

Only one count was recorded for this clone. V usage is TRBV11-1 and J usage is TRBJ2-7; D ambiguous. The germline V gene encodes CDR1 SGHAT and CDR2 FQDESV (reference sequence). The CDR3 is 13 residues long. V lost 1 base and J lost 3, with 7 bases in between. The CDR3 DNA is TGTGCCAGCAGCTTAGGGGCTATCTACGAGCAGTACTTC. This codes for CASSLGAIYEQYF.

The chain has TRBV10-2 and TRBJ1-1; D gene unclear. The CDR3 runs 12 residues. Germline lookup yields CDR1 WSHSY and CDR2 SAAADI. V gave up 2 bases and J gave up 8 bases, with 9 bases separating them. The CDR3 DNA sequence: TGCGCCAGCAGTGAGAGTATGGCAGAAGCTTTCTTT. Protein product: CASSESMAEAFF.

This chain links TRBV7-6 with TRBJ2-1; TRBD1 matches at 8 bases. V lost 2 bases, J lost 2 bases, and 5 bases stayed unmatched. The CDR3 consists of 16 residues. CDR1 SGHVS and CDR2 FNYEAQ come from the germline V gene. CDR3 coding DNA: TGTGCCAGCAGCTTAACCGACAGGGGCCCCTACAATGAGCAGTTCTTC. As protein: CASSLTDRGPYNEQFF.

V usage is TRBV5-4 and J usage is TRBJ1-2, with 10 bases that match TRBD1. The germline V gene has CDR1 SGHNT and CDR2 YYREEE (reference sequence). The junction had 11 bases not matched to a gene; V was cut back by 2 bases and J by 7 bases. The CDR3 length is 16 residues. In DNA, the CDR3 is TGTGCCAGCAGCTTTGGCCCGGACAGGGGGTCGGGTGGCTACACCTTC. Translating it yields CASSFGPDRGSGGYTF.

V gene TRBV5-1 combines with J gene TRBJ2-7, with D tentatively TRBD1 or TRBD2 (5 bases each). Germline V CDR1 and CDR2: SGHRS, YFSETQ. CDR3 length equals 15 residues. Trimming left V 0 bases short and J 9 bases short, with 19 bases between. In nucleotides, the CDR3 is TGCGCCAGCAGCTTGGTTGATGAGGGGCACCCCGGGCAGTACTTC. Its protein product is CASSLVDEGHPGQYF. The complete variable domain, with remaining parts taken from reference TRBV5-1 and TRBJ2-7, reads KAGVTQTPRYLIKTRGQQVTLSCSPISGHRSVSWYQQTPGQGLQFLFEYFSETQRNKGNFPGRFSGRQFSNSRSEMNVSTLELGDSALYLCASSLVDEGHPGQYFGPGTRLTVT.

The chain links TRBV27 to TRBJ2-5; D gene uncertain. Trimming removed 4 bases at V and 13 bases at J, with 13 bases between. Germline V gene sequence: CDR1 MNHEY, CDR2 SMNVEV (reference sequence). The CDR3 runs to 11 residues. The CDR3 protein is CASSSSGHAYF. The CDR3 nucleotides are TGTGCCAGCAGTTCCTCGGGCCACGCGTACTTC.

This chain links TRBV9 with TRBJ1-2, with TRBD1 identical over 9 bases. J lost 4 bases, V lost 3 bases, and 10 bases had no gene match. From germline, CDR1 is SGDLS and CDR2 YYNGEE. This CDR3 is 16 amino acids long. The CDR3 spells CASSGPGQGGSYGYTF. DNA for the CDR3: TGTGCCAGCAGCGGACCGGGACAGGGCGGCAGCTATGGCTACACCTTC.